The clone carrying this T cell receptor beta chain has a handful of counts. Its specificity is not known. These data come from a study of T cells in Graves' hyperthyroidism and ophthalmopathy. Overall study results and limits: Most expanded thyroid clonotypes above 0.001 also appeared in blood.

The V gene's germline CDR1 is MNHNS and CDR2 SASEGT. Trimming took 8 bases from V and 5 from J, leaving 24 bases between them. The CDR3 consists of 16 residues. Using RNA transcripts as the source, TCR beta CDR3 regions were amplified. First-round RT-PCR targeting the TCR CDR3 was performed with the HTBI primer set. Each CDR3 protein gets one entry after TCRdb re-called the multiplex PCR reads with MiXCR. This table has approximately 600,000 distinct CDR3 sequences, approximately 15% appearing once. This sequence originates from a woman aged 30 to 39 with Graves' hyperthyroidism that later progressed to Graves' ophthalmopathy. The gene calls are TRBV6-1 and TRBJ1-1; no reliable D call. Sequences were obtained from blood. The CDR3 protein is CASDGRSREWPTEAFF. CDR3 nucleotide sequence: TGTGCCAGCGACGGCCGGTCTCGGGAATGGCCAACTGAAGCTTTCTTT.